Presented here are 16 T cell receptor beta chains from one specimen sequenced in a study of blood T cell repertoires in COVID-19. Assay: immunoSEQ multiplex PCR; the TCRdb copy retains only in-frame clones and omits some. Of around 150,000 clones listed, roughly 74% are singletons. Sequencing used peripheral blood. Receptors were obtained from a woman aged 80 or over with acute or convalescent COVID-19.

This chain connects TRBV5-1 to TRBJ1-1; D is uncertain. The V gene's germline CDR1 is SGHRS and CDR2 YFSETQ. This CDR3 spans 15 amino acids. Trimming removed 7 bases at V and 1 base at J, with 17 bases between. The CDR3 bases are TGCGCCAGCCGAGCCCTCGAAACGGGGAACACTGAAGCTTTCTTT. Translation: CASRALETGNTEAFF. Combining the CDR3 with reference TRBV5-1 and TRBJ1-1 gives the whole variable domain KAGVTQTPRYLIKTRGQQVTLSCSPISGHRSVSWYQQTPGQGLQFLFEYFSETQRNKGNFPGRFSGRQFSNSRSEMNVSTLELGDSALYLCASRALETGNTEAFFGQGTRLTVV.

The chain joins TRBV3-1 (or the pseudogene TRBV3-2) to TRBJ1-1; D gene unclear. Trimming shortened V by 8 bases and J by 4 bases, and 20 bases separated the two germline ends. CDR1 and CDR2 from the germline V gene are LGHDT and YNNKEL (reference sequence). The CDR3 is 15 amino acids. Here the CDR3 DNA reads TGTGCCAGCTCCCGATCGGAGGTGGGAGGCACTGAAGCTTTCTTT. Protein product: CASSRSEVGGTEAFF.

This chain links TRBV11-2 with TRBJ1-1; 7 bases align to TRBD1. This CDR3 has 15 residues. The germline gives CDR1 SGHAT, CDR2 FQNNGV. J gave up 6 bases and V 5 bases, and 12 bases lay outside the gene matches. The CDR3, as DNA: TGTGCCAGCAGCGGTGAGGGGGCATCGGTAGCTGAAGCTTTCTTT. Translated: CASSGEGASVAEAFF.

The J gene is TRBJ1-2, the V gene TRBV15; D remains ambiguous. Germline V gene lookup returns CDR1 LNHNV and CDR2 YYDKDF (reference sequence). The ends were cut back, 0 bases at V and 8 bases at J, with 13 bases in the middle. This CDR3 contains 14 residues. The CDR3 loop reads CATSRDTEGGGYTF. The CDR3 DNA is TGTGCCACCAGCAGAGATACGGAGGGTGGCGGCTACACCTTC.

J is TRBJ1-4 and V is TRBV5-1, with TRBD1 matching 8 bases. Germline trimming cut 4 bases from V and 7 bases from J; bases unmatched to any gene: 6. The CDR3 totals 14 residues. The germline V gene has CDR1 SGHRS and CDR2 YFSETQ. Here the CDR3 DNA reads TGCGCCAGCAGCGAGAGGACAGGGAGTGAAAAACTGTTTTTT. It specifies CASSERTGSEKLFF.

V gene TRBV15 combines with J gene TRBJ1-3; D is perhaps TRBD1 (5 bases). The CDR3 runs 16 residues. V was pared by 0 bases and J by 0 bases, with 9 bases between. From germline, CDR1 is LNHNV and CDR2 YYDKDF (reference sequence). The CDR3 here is CATSRDYQGSGNTIYF. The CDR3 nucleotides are TGTGCCACCAGCAGAGATTACCAGGGCTCTGGAAACACCATATATTTT.

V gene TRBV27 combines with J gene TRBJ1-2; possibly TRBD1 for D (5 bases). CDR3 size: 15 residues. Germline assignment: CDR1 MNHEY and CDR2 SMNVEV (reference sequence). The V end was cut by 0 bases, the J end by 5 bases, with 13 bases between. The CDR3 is CASSLSPGHLYGYTF. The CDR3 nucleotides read TGTGCCAGCAGTTTATCCCCCGGACACCTATATGGCTACACCTTC.

The CDR3 spells CASSPPGTGGNEQYF. The CDR3 region has the DNA TGTGCCAGCTCACCCCCCGGGACAGGGGGTAACGAGCAGTACTTC. The rearrangement links TRBV18 to TRBJ2-7, with 11 bases matching TRBD1. There are 15 residues in the CDR3. V lost 3 bases, J lost 5 bases, and 6 bases stayed unmatched. Germline assignment: CDR1 KGHSH and CDR2 LQKENI.

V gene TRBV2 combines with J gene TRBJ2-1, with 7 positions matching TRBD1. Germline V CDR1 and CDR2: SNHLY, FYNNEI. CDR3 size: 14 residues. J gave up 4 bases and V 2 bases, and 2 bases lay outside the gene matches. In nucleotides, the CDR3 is TGTGCCAGCAGTGAAAGGGGGCTTTACAATGAGCAGTTCTTC. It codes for CASSERGLYNEQFF.

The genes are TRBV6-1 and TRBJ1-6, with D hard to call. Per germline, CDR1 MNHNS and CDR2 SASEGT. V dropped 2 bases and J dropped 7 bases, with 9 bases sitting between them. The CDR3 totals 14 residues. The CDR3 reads CASSEMPENSPLHF. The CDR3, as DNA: TGTGCCAGCAGTGAAATGCCCGAGAATTCACCCCTCCACTTT.

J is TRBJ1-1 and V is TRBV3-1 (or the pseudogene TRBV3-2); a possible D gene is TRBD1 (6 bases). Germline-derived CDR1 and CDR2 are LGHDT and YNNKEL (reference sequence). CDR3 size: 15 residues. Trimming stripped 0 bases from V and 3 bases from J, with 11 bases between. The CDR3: CASSQDQGYHTEAFF. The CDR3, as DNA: TGTGCCAGCAGCCAAGATCAGGGGTATCACACTGAAGCTTTCTTT.

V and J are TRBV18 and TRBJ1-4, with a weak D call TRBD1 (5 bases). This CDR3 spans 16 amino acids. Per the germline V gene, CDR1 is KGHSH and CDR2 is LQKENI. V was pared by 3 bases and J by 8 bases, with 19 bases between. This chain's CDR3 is CASSPPGPRGEEKLFF. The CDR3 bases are TGTGCCAGCTCACCCCCCGGGCCCCGGGGGGAGGAAAAACTGTTTTTT.

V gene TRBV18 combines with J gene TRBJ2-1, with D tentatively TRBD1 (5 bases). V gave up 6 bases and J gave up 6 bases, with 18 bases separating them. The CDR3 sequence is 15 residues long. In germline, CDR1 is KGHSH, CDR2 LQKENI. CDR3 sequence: CASSPDPARGNEQFF. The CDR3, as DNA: TGTGCCAGCTCCCCGGACCCGGCTAGGGGCAATGAGCAGTTCTTC.

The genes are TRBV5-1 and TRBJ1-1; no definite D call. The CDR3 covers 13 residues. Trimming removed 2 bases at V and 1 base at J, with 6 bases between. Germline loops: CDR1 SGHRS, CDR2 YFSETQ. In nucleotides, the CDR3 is TGCGCCAGCAGCTTAACAGCGAACACTGAAGCTTTCTTT. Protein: CASSLTANTEAFF.

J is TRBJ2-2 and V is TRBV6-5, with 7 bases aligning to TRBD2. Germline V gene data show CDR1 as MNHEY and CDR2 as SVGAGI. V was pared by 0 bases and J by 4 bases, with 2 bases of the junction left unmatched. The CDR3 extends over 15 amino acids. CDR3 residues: CASSYSGRATGELFF. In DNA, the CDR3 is TGTGCCAGCAGTTACTCAGGGAGGGCCACCGGGGAGCTGTTTTTT.

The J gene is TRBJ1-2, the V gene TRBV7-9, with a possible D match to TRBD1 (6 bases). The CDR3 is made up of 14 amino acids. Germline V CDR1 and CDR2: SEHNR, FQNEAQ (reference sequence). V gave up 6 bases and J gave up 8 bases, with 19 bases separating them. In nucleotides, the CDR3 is TGTGCCAGCAGGGGTAGACAGGCTCTGGGAGGCTACACCTTC. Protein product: CASRGRQALGGYTF.